The clone carrying this T cell receptor (beta chain) was observed once. The V gene end was trimmed by 3 bases and the J gene end by 4 bases; junction bases not matched to a gene: 8. Per the germline V gene, CDR1 is SGHAT and CDR2 is FQNNGV. The CDR3 sequence is 16 residues long. Assay: immunoSEQ multiplex PCR; the TCRdb copy retains only in-frame clones and omits some. This sample has fewer than 150,000 clones, with about 85% found just once. The record originates from a study of cytotoxic CD8 clonotypes in ibrutinib-treated CLL. The sequencing used PBMCs, collected after 24 months of ibrutinib treatment. This clonotype was obtained from a human donor with chronic lymphocytic leukemia. The chain is built from TRBV11-2 and TRBJ2-2; 7 bases fit TRBD2. The CDR3 region is CASSFTGTNPTGELFF. In nucleotides, the CDR3 is TGTGCCAGCAGCTTTACCGGGACTAACCCCACCGGGGAGCTGTTTTTT.